These 3 T cell receptor beta chains were sequenced from one sample in a study of T-cell memory formation after mild COVID-19. TCRdb itself ran the 5' RACE reads through MiXCR, one entry per CDR3 protein. The profile shows roughly 510,000 distinct CDR3 sequences, approximately 15% of them singletons. Material: PBMCs or a T cell subset sorted from them (not recorded which). The receptors stem from an adult woman who had mild COVID-19 (a few samples of this study predate the infection). Cell type and time point are not known.

This chain joins TRBV7-9 and TRBJ2-3, with 16 bases aligning to TRBD2. The germline CDR1 and CDR2 sequences are SEHNR and FQNEAQ (reference sequence). V shed 4 bases, J shed 4 bases, and the junction held 14 bases outside the gene matches. The CDR3 extends over 20 amino acids. CDR3: CASSSTKSGTSGGAPDTQYF. The CDR3 region has the DNA TGTGCCAGCAGCTCGACGAAGTCCGGGACTAGCGGGGGGGCCCCAGATACGCAGTATTTT. The variable domain in full, with the rest retrieved from reference TRBV7-9 and TRBJ2-3, is DTGVSQNPRHKITKRGQNVTFRCDPISEHNRLYWYRQTLGQGPEFLTYFQNEAQLEKSRLLSDRFSAERPKGSFSTLEIQRTEQGDSAMYLCASSSTKSGTSGGAPDTQYFGPGTRLTVL.

This clonotype has a handful of counts. The genes are TRBV6-2 or TRBV6-3 and TRBJ2-1, with TRBD2 matching 8 bases. Germline V gives CDR1 MNHEY, CDR2 SVGEGT. This CDR3 comprises 16 residues. J was trimmed by 6 bases and V by 7 bases; bases with no gene match: 14. CDR3 region: CASNRGVGTRVNEQFF. CDR3 DNA sequence: TGTGCCAGCAACCGTGGGGTCGGGACTAGGGTCAATGAGCAGTTCTTC.

The chain has TRBV3-1 and TRBJ2-7; D tentatively reads TRBD1 or TRBD2 (5 bases each). Trimming removed 4 bases from V and 5 bases from J, with 15 bases in between. The germline V gene has CDR1 LGHDT and CDR2 YNNKEL (reference sequence). The CDR3 totals 14 residues. The CDR3: CASSLGARVHEQYF. CDR3 nucleotides: TGTGCCAGCAGCCTCGGGGCGAGGGTCCACGAGCAGTACTTC.